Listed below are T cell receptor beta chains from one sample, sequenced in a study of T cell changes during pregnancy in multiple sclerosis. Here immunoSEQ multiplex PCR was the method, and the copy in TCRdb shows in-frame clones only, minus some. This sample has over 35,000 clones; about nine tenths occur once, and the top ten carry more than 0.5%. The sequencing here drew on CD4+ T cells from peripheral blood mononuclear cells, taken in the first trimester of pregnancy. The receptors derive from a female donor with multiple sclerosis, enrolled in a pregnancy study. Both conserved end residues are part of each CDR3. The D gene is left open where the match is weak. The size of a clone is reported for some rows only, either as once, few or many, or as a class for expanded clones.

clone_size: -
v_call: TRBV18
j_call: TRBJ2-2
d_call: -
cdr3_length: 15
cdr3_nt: TGTGCCAGCTCACCACCTACAGGGACCGGCGGGGAGCTGTTTTTT
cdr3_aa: CASSPPTGTGGELFF

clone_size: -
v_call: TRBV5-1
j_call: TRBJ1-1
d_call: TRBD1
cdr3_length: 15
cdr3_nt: TGCGCCAGCAGCCGCGAAGGACAGGTCGGCGCTGAAGCTTTCTTT
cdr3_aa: CASSREGQVGAEAFF

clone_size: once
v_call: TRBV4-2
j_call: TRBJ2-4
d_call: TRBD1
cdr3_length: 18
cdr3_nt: TGTGCCAGCAGCCAAGATACCGGGACAGGATTAGCCAAAAACATTCAGTACTTC
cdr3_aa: CASSQDTGTGLAKNIQYF

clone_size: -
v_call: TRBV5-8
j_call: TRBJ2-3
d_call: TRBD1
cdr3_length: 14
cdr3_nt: TGTGCCAGCAGCTTTCGGGACAGTAAAGATACGCAGTATTTT
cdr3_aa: CASSFRDSKDTQYF

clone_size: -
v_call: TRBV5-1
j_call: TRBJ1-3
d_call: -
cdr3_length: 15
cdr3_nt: TGCGCCAGCAGCTTGGGGGAAGGAGGCGGAAACACCATATATTTT
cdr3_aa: CASSLGEGGGNTIYF

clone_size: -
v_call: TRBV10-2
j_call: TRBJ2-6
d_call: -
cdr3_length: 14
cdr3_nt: TGCGCCAGCAGTTCTAGCTCTGGGGCCAACGTCCTGACTTTC
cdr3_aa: CASSSSSGANVLTF

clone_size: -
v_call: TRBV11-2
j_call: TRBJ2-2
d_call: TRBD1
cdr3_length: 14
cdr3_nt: TGTGCCAGCAGCCCCACAGGGGCAACCGGGGAGCTGTTTTTT
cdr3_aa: CASSPTGATGELFF

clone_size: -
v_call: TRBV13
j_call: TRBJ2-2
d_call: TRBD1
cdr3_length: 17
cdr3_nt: TGTGCCAGCAGCTTTGGACAGGGGTCATCGAACACCGGGGAGCTGTTTTTT
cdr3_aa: CASSFGQGSSNTGELFF

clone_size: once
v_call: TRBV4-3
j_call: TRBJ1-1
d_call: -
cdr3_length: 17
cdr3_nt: TGCGCCAGCAGCCAAGATCACGGAGCGGCGCTGAACACTGAAGCTTTCTTT
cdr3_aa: CASSQDHGAALNTEAFF

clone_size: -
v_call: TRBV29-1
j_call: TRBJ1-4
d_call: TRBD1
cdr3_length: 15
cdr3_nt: TGCAGCGTCCTTGGACAGGGGCAAACTAATGAAAAACTGTTTTTT
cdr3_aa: CSVLGQGQTNEKLFF